Listed below are T cell receptor beta chains from one sample, sequenced in a study of OX40 agonist ivuxolimab in advanced cancers. TCRdb's table, derived via immunoSEQ multiplex PCR, lists solely in-frame clones and lacks some. The sample consists of around 35,000 clones, around 80% of them appearing once. The sample consisted of CD4+ or CD8+ T cells sorted from blood, taken in a trial of the OX40 agonist ivuxolimab. All receptors come from an adult with an advanced solid tumor such as melanoma, head and neck, liver or kidney cancer. Both conserved end residues are part of each CDR3. Each record gives: V gene, clone size, J gene, CDR3 protein. A row's size may be missing; if present it is once, few, many or a size class.

TRBV29-1,-,TRBJ2-7,CSVGDSGRRNEQYF
TRBV6-4,-,TRBJ2-3,CASSDTSSGGGTDTQYF
TRBV11-2,-,TRBJ2-7,CASSLDLDSTEQYF
TRBV7-2,-,TRBJ2-5,CASSITSGSRGTQYF
TRBV6-9,-,TRBJ1-6,CASSNPPVSPLHF
TRBV6-5,few,TRBJ1-1,CARIPFMNTEAFF
TRBV7-8,-,TRBJ2-7,CASSFGGTYEQYF
TRBV4-3,-,TRBJ1-2,CASSPELGGAGYGYTF
TRBV11-2,-,TRBJ2-7,CASSHSIYEQYF
TRBV4-1,once,TRBJ2-5,CASNDPQTDSETQYF
TRBV7-7,once,TRBJ2-5,CASTPGLKETQYF
TRBV5-1,-,TRBJ2-2,CASSLARGTGELFF
TRBV27,-,TRBJ2-7,CASSPASRGNSYEQYF
TRBV6-4,-,TRBJ1-6,CASSEGYLGNSPLHF
TRBV6-5,-,TRBJ2-1,CASSYINRGSNEQFF
TRBV10-2,-,TRBJ2-3,CASSMLSTDTQYF
TRBV7-2,-,TRBJ2-2,CASSDGTLNTGELFF
TRBV18,few,TRBJ1-4,CASSQSVREKLFF
TRBV9,-,TRBJ2-1,CASSVGGIYEQFF
TRBV7-8,-,TRBJ1-1,CASSVGVSYEAFF
TRBV11-3,-,TRBJ2-3,CASSFRAGSTDTQYF
TRBV11-1,-,TRBJ2-7,CASSLGIGGYEQYF
TRBV14,many,TRBJ1-3,CASSQVLQRTGNTIYF
TRBV7-2,-,TRBJ2-3,CASSLAVVPDTQYF
TRBV27,-,TRBJ2-3,CASRPRQGLTDTQYF
TRBV18,medium-sized,TRBJ2-3,CASSPGTADTQYF
TRBV11-2,-,TRBJ2-7,CASSFSGGAYEQYF
TRBV4-1,-,TRBJ2-7,CASSQDHPGQGYEQYF
TRBV25-1,-,TRBJ2-2,CASSEFSGQAETGELFF
TRBV2,-,TRBJ1-5,CASTEGGSPQHF
TRBV5-4,once,TRBJ2-3,CASSIGTTDTQYF
TRBV7-2,-,TRBJ2-1,CASSSIRTSGRANEQFF
TRBV27,-,TRBJ2-6,CASSLWTSASGANVLTF
TRBV30,-,TRBJ2-2,CAWRRRDTGELFF
TRBV7-8,-,TRBJ2-5,CASSLGTGVRETQYF
TRBV27,-,TRBJ2-6,CASSSFSSSGANVLTF
TRBV11-2,-,TRBJ1-2,CASSTGRHDYGYTF
TRBV7-3,-,TRBJ1-3,CASSPGPGNTIYF
TRBV4-1,-,TRBJ2-7,CASSQLTMGLAANEQYF
TRBV14,-,TRBJ2-2,CASSPTAGGTGELFF
TRBV4-2,-,TRBJ2-5,CASSQVQGGQETQYF
TRBV7-6,once,TRBJ2-3,CASSSRLAGQDTQYF
TRBV19,medium-sized,TRBJ1-1,CASSAEGYTEAFF
TRBV6-1,-,TRBJ1-2,CASSEGERIGGLLYGYTF
TRBV5-1,-,TRBJ2-5,CASSLWGTVQETQYF